Below, 11 T cell receptor beta chains from the same sample are listed, as sequenced in a study of CD8 T cells in ankylosing spondylitis. Whole-study results and caveats: Typical of ankylosing spondylitis blood, it appeared, was a TCR beta motif of roughly eight highly homologous variants.

Their target antigens are unknown. TCRdb re-called the 5' RACE reads with MiXCR, one entry per CDR3 protein. This table holds more than 600,000 distinct CDR3 sequences, 15% to 20% found once. Input material: blood, either unsorted or a sorted T cell fraction (not recorded which). The receptor source for this set is a male donor with ankylosing spondylitis.

The chain links TRBV7-2 to TRBJ2-3; 7 nucleotides agree with TRBD2. Losses at the gene ends were 6 bases for V and 1 base for J; bases not matched to a gene: 7. The CDR3 length is 15 residues. Germline CDR1 reads SGHTA; CDR2 reads FQGNSA. The CDR3, as DNA: TGTGCCAGCAGACCAGCGGGAACCCGCACAGATACGCAGTATTTT. Translating it yields CASRPAGTRTDTQYF. The complete variable domain, with remaining parts taken from reference TRBV7-2 and TRBJ2-3, reads GAGVSQSPSNKVTEKGKDVELRCDPISGHTALYWYRQSLGQGLEFLIYFQGNSAPDKSGLPSDRFSAERTGGSVSTLTIQRTQQEDSAVYLCASRPAGTRTDTQYFGPGTRLTVL.

The sample holds a few counts of this clonotype. The chain is built from TRBV4-1 and TRBJ1-4, with TRBD1 matching 8 bases. This CDR3 spans 15 amino acids. The V and J ends lost 6 bases and 8 bases, in that order; junction bases with no gene match: 11. Germline values: CDR1 MGHRA, CDR2 YSYEKL. This chain's CDR3 is CASRPYDRGGEKLFF. The CDR3 nucleotides are TGCGCCAGCAGGCCTTACGACAGGGGAGGGGAAAAACTGTTTTTT.

The V call is TRBV20-1, the J call TRBJ1-6; D perhaps matches TRBD1 (5 bases). Trimming removed 5 bases from V and 7 bases from J, with 12 bases in between. The germline CDR1 and CDR2 sequences are DFQATT and SNEGSKA (reference sequence). The CDR3 extends over 13 amino acids. Here the CDR3 reads CSAWGRENSPLHF. CDR3 bases: TGCAGTGCTTGGGGCAGAGAGAATTCACCCCTCCACTTT.

This clonotype has at least ten counts. The chain combines TRBV20-1 with TRBJ1-3, with 9 bases matching TRBD1. The J segment lost 3 bases and the V segment lost 3 bases, leaving 3 bases of the junction unmatched. Germline CDR1 DFQATT, CDR2 SNEGSKA (reference sequence). CDR3 length: 14 amino acids. The CDR3 sequence is CSASSTGGGNTIYF. CDR3 coding DNA: TGCAGTGCTAGCTCGACAGGGGGTGGAAACACCATATATTTT.

The rearrangement links TRBV11-2 to TRBJ2-1; TRBD2 is a possible D gene (6 bases). Germline values: CDR1 SGHAT, CDR2 FQNNGV. The V end lost 5 bases, the J end lost 0 bases, and 20 bases lay between the germline ends. CDR3 length equals 18 residues. CDR3: CASSPTFPGRSSYNEQFF. The CDR3 nucleotides are TGTGCCAGCAGCCCTACCTTCCCGGGGAGGAGCTCCTACAATGAGCAGTTCTTC.

This chain joins TRBV11-2 and TRBJ1-1; D is undetermined. V was pared by 0 bases and J by 11 bases, with 22 bases between. Germline V gene sequence: CDR1 SGHAT, CDR2 FQNNGV. This CDR3 is built from 16 residues. The CDR3 region has the DNA TGTGCCAGCAGCTTAGATTTACCTCGTCGCGATGCGTCGGCTTTCTTT. Its translation: CASSLDLPRRDASAFF. The full variable domain, completed using reference TRBV11-2 and TRBJ1-1, is EAGVAQSPRYKIIEKRQSVAFWCNPISGHATLYWYQQILGQGPKLLIQFQNNGVVDDSQLPKDRFSAERLKGVDSTLKIQPAKLEDSAVYLCASSLDLPRRDASAFFGQGTRLTVV.

J is TRBJ1-2 and V is TRBV5-1; weak D call: TRBD1 (6 bases). The CDR3 is made up of 17 amino acids. The germline CDR1 and CDR2 sequences are SGHRS and YFSETQ. V shed 0 bases and J shed 2 bases, with 17 bases lying between them. CDR3 in amino acids: CASSLAGFTGINYGYTF. CDR3 in DNA: TGCGCCAGCAGCTTGGCGGGCTTCACAGGGATCAACTATGGCTACACCTTC.

The rearrangement joins TRBV19 to TRBJ1-1; a weak D match, TRBD1 (5 bases). V was clipped by 9 bases and J by 1 base, with 18 bases between them. The CDR3 runs 15 residues. In germline, CDR1 is LNHDA, CDR2 SQIVND (reference sequence). The CDR3 DNA follows: TGTGCCAGCACACCCCCCGGGGGGGGGAACACTGAAGCTTTCTTT. Translation: CASTPPGGGNTEAFF. The full variable domain, its missing parts supplied by reference TRBV19 and TRBJ1-1, is DGGITQSPKYLFRKEGQNVTLSCEQNLNHDAMYWYRQDPGQGLRLIYYSQIVNDFQKGDIAEGYSVSREKKESFPLTVTSAQKNPTAFYLCASTPPGGGNTEAFFGQGTRLTVV.

In this sample, this clonotype turned up a few times. The V and J genes are TRBV20-1 and TRBJ2-1; tentatively, D is TRBD2 (6 bases). Germline V gives CDR1 DFQATT, CDR2 SNEGSKA (reference sequence). This CDR3 comprises 18 residues. With 1 base removed from V and 0 bases from J, the gap between germline ends came to 19 bases. The CDR3 region has the DNA TGCAGTGCTAGAGGGCGACTTTCTAGCGCTAGCTCCTACAATGAGCAGTTCTTC. Encoded protein: CSARGRLSSASSYNEQFF.

The chain couples TRBV20-1 to TRBJ1-4, with a weak D call TRBD1 (5 bases). Germline CDR1 is DFQATT and CDR2 is SNEGSKA (reference sequence). The CDR3 is made up of 13 amino acids. Between the trimmed V and J ends, which lost 3 bases and 7 bases, there was a span of 12 bases. CDR3 nucleotides: TGCAGTGCTAGGCCGAGGGGTGCTGAAAAACTGTTTTTT. Its protein product is CSARPRGAEKLFF.

The chain has TRBV18 and TRBJ1-3; 7 bases are a match to TRBD1. The V gene's germline CDR1 is KGHSH and CDR2 LQKENI. Unmatched junction bases numbered 2, after V lost 1 base and J lost 2 bases. This CDR3 has 15 amino acids. As DNA, the CDR3 is TGTGCCAGCTCACCACAGACAGGGACTGGAAACACCATATATTTT. Translated: CASSPQTGTGNTIYF.